This TCR beta chain comes out of a study of T cell changes during pregnancy in multiple sclerosis. This clone has a handful of counts. TCRdb keeps only in-frame clones here, not all; method: immunoSEQ multiplex PCR. The sample carries about 40,000 clones, roughly nine tenths recorded once. Germline CDR1 reads SNHLY; CDR2 reads FYNNEI. The V gene end was trimmed by 6 bases and the J gene end by 4 bases; junction bases not matched to a gene: 8. This CDR3 region has 15 residues. The sample here was CD4+ T cells from peripheral blood mononuclear cells, taken in the first trimester of pregnancy. The chain recombines TRBV2 with TRBJ2-2; 7 bases are a match to TRBD2. This clonotype was obtained from a female donor with multiple sclerosis, enrolled in a pregnancy study. The CDR3 DNA follows: TGTGCCAGCAGGGCGGGGCCGGGGGGCACCGGGGAGCTGTTTTTT. This gives the protein CASRAGPGGTGELFF.